This TCR beta chain was recorded in a study of cytomegalovirus exposure and HLA in healthy donors. This table comes from immunoSEQ multiplex PCR, and its TCRdb copy is limited to in-frame clones, with some not included. The sample shows approximately 160,000 clones, approximately 89% of them seen only once. With 2 bases clipped from V and 4 bases from J, the junction kept 8 bases outside the gene matches. The V gene's germline CDR1 is PRHDT and CDR2 FYEKMQ (reference sequence). The CDR3 sequence is 16 residues long. The genes are TRBV13 and TRBJ2-1; 7 nucleotides line up with TRBD2. Sequences were obtained from PBMCs. The sequence came from a man aged 18 to 30 in good health and CMV-seropositive. The CDR3 sequence: CASSLTRGSGYNEQFF. The CDR3 coding sequence is TGTGCCAGCAGCTTAACGCGCGGGAGCGGATACAATGAGCAGTTCTTC.